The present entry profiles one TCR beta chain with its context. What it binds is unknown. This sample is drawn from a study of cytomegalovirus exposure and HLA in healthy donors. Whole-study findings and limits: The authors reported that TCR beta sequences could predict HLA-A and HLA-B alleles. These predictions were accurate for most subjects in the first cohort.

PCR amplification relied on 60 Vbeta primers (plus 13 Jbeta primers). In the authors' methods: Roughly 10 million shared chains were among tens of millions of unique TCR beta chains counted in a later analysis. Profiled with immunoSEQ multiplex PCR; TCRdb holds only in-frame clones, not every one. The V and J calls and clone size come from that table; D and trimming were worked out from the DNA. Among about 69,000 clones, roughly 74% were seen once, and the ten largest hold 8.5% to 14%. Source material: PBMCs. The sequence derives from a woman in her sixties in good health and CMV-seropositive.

CDR3 bases: TGTGCCAGCGTAAAACAGGGGGGCAGGGGCAACACTGAAGCTTTCTTT. Translating gives CASVKQGGRGNTEAFF. The chain uses TRBV6-6 and TRBJ1-1, with 8 bases identical to TRBD1. With V trimmed by 8 bases and J by 2 bases, 13 bases remained unmatched. Germline CDR1 MNHNY, CDR2 SVGAGI (reference sequence). The CDR3 extends over 16 amino acids.